This T cell receptor (beta chain) was recovered during a study of blood T cell repertoires in COVID-19. Across the study: Spain, Italy and the United States supplied samples that represented acute and convalescent COVID-19. From T cells, B-cell-depleted T cells, or PBMCs came the material, which was cDNA or gDNA.

The CDR3 length is 14 residues. Germline V gene sequence: CDR1 SEHNR, CDR2 FQNEAQ (reference sequence). With 3 bases removed from V and 6 bases from J, the gap between germline ends came to 9 bases. The Seattle patients, enrolled during active infection, were followed longitudinally. As originally analysed: Estimates of nucleated cell counts were drawn from the amplification of reference gene primers. The table came from immunoSEQ multiplex PCR; TCRdb's copy has only in-frame clones and leaves some out. D and trimming were read from the DNA, whereas the V and J calls and clone size are those reported in that table. The sample holds some 190,000 clones, roughly 82% seen once.

Sequencing was performed on peripheral blood. The chain has TRBV7-9 and TRBJ1-6; D is ambiguous. The source of this sequence is a woman aged 60-75 years with COVID-19, enrolled during active disease. The CDR3, as DNA: TGTGCCAGCAGCTTTCCAGGCTCTAATTCACCCCTCCACTTT. It yields the protein CASSFPGSNSPLHF.